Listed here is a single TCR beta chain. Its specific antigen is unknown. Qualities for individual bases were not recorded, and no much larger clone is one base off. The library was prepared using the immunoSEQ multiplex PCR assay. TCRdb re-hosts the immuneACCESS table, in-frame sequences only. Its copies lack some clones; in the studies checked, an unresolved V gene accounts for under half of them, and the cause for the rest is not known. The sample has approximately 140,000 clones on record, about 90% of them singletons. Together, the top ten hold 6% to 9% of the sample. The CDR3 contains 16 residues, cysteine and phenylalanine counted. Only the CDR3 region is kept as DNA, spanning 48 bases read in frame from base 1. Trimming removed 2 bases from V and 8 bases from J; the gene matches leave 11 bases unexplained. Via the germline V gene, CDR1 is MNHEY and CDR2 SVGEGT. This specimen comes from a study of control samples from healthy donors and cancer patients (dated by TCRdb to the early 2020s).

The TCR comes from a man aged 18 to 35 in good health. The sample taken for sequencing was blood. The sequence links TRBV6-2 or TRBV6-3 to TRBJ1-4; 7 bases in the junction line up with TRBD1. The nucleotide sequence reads TGTGCCAGCAGTTACAGGGGGCATCAGTTGAAGGAAAAACTGTTTTTT. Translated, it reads CASSYRGHQLKEKLFF.